The clone carrying this TCR beta chain was picked up many times. What it binds is unknown. The sequence runs out 3 residues before the end of the CDR3; the remainder is reconstructed from the germline J gene. This specimen belongs to a study of T cell clonality in common variable immunodeficiency. General observations from the study: Repertoire-complication correlations in CVID were limited by patient heterogeneity.

Here immunoSEQ multiplex PCR was the method, and the copy in TCRdb shows in-frame clones only, minus some. Listed for the sample are roughly 58,000 clones, none seen a single time. J gave up 5 bases and V 5 bases, and 11 bases lay outside the gene matches. Germline CDR1 is DFQATT and CDR2 is SNEGSKA (reference sequence). The CDR3 spans 15 residues. Sequenced input: peripheral blood mononuclear cells. V usage is TRBV20-1 and J usage is TRBJ1-1, with 10 nucleotides matching TRBD1. The TCR sequence derives from a person aged 18 to 70 in good health. The CDR3 here is CSAPRGDRGRTEAFF. Partial CDR3 DNA: TGCAGTGCTCCTAGGGGGGACAGGGGAAGGACTGAA.